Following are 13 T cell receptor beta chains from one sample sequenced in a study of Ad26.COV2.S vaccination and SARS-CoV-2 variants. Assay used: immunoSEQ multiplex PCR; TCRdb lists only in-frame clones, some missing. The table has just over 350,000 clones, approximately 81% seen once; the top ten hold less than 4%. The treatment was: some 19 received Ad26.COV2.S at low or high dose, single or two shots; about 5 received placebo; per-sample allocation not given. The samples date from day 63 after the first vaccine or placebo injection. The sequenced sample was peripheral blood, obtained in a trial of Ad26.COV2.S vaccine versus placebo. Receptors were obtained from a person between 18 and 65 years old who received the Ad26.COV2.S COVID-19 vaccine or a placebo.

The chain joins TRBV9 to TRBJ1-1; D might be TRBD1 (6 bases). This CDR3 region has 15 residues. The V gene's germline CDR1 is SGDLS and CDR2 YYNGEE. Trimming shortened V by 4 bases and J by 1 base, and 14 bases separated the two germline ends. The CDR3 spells CASSLSGQKNTEAFF. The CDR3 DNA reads TGTGCCAGCAGCTTATCCGGACAGAAGAACACTGAAGCTTTCTTT.

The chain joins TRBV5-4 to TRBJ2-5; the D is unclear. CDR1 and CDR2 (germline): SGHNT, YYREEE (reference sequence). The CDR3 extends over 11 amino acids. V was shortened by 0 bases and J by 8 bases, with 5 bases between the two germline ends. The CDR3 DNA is TGTGCCAGCAGCTTGGGAACTACCCAGTACTTC. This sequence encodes CASSLGTTQYF.

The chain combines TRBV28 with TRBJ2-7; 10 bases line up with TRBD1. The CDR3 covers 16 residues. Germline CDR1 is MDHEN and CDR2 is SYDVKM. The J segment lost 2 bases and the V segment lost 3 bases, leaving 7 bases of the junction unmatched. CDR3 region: CASSFILGQGTYEQYF. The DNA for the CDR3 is TGTGCCAGCAGTTTTATACTGGGACAGGGGACCTACGAGCAGTACTTC.

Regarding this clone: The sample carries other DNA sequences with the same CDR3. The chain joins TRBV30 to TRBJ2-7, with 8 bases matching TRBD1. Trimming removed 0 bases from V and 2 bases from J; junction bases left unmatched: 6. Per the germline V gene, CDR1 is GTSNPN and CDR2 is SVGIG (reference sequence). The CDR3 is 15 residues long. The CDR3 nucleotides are TGTGCCTGGAGTGTCTTGGGGACAGGAGCCTACGAGCAGTACTTC. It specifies CAWSVLGTGAYEQYF.

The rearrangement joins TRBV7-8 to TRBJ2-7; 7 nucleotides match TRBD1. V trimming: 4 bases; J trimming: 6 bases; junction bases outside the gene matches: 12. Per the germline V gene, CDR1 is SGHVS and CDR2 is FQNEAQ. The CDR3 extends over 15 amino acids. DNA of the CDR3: TGTGCCAGCAGCTCGCGACAGGGCCGTGAGCGCGAGCAGTACTTC. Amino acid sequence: CASSSRQGREREQYF. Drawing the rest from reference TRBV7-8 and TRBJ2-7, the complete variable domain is GAGVSQSPRYKVAKRGQDVALRCDPISGHVSLFWYQQALGQGPEFLTYFQNEAQLDKSGLPSDRFFAERPEGSVSTLKIQRTQQEDSAVYLCASSSRQGREREQYFGPGTRLTVT.

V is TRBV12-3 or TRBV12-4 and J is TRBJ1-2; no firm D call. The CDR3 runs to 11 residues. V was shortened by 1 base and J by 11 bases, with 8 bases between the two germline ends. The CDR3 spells CASSLGQGYTF. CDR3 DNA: TGTGCCAGCAGTTTAGGTCAAGGTTACACCTTC.

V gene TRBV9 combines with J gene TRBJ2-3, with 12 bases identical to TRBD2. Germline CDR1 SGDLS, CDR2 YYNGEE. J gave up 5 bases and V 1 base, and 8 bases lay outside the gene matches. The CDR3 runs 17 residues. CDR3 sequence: CASSVFSSGGVKDTQYF. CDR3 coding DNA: TGTGCCAGCAGCGTATTTTCTAGCGGGGGGGTAAAAGATACGCAGTATTTT.

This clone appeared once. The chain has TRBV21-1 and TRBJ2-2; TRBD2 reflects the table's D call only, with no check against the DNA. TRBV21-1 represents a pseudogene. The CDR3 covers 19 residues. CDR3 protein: CASSKEDGGLAGDSGELFF. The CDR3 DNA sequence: TGTGCCAGCAGCAAAGAAGACGGCGGTCTAGCGGGAGATTCCGGGGAGCTGTTTTTT.

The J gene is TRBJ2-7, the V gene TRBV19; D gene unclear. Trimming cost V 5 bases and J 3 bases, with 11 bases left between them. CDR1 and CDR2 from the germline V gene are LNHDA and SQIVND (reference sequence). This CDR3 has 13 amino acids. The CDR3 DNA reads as TGTGCCAGTAGTCCCCGGCCTAGCTACGAGCAGTACTTC. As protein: CASSPRPSYEQYF.

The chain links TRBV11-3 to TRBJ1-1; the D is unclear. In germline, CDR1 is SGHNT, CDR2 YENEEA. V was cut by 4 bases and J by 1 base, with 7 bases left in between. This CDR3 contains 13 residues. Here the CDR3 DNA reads TGTGCCAGCAGCTCCCACACGAACACTGAAGCTTTCTTT. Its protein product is CASSSHTNTEAFF.

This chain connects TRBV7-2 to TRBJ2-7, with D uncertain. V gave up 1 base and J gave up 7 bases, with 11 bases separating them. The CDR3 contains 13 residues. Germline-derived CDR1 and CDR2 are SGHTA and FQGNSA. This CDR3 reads CASSLVPQVEQYF. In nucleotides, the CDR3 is TGTGCCAGCAGCTTAGTCCCCCAGGTTGAGCAGTACTTC.

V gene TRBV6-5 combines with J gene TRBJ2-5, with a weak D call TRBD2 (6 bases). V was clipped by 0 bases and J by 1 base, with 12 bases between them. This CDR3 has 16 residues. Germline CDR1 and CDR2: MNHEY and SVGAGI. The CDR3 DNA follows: TGTGCCAGCAGTTACTCGCTGGCGGGAACCCAAGAGACCCAGTACTTC. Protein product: CASSYSLAGTQETQYF.

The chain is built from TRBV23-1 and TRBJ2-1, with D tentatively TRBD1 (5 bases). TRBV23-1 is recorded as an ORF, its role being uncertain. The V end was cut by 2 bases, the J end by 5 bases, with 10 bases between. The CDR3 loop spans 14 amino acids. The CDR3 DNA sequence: TGCGCCAGCAGTCAAGCCCACAGGAACAATGAGCAGTTCTTC. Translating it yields CASSQAHRNNEQFF.